This TCR beta chain was recovered during a study of shared clonotypes between healthy human individuals. Study-level points and caveats: Generally, naive subsets came out with larger estimated richness than memory subsets. Non-shared clonotypes were found to have lower generation probabilities than the clonotypes that were shared by all four of the sorted-subset donors.

In germline, CDR1 is LNHDA, CDR2 SQIVND (reference sequence). The CDR3 extends over 16 amino acids. J gave up 6 bases and V 2 bases, and 4 bases lay outside the gene matches. With respect to this clone: As yet, its antigen is unknown.

The protocol was immunoSEQ multiplex PCR, while the TCRdb copy is restricted to in-frame clones and leaves out a portion. This sample yields roughly 1,500,000 clones, of which 95% to 99% are seen a single time; around 0.47% belongs to the top ten. The chain combines TRBV19 with TRBJ2-1, with 13 bases that match TRBD2. The specimen was naive CD4+ T cells sorted from blood. As for subset: CD45RA+ positively selected. This clonotype originated in a man in his thirties or forties in good health. The CDR3 sequence: CASSILGTSGINEQFF. The CDR3 DNA follows: TGTGCCAGTAGTATATTGGGGACTAGCGGGATCAATGAGCAGTTCTTC. Full variable domain (missing parts from reference TRBV19 and TRBJ2-1): DGGITQSPKYLFRKEGQNVTLSCEQNLNHDAMYWYRQDPGQGLRLIYYSQIVNDFQKGDIAEGYSVSREKKESFPLTVTSAQKNPTAFYLCASSILGTSGINEQFFGPGTRLTVL.